This TCR beta chain is from a study of shared clonotypes between healthy human individuals. Naive CD8 isolation took CD45RO-negative cells positively selected for CCR7 and excluded terminally differentiated effector memory CD45RA+ cells. Repertoires were generated with immunoSEQ multiplex PCR, while TCRdb's copy carries only in-frame clones and drops some. Of about 2 million clones listed, approximately 94% are singletons. The sequenced material came from naive CD8+ T cells sorted from blood. The TCR sequence derives from a man aged 18 to 29 in good health.

The CDR3 spells CASSPMKGQAQTEAFF. CDR3 nucleotides: TGTGCCAGCTCACCTATGAAGGGACAGGCGCAAACTGAAGCTTTCTTT. The chain has TRBV18 and TRBJ1-1; 8 bases fit TRBD1. This CDR3 region has 16 residues. Trimming cost V 3 bases and J 5 bases; bases outside gene matches: 11. Germline V gene data show CDR1 as KGHSH and CDR2 as LQKENI.